The rows below give T cell receptor beta chains drawn from one sample of a study of blood T cell repertoires in COVID-19. Data came from immunoSEQ multiplex PCR; TCRdb stores just in-frame clones and leaves some out. The repertoire has about 200,000 clones, roughly 80% of them found once; the top ten carry 7.9%. The sample consisted of peripheral blood. The receptors originated from a woman of 80 years or more with acute or convalescent COVID-19. Both conserved end residues are part of each CDR3. Fields, in order: V gene, clone size, J gene, D gene, CDR3 DNA, CDR3 protein. The D gene is left open where the match is weak. Expanded clones get a size class; other rows say once, few or many, or leave the size out.

V gene: TRBV7-2
clone size: NA
J gene: TRBJ1-1
D gene: NA
CDR3 DNA: TGTGCCAGCAGCTTAGGACGGGCTGAAGCTTTCTTT
CDR3 protein: CASSLGRAEAFF

V gene: TRBV7-9
clone size: NA
J gene: TRBJ1-1
D gene: TRBD1
CDR3 DNA: TGTGCCAGCAGCAACTACAGGGGTCGGGGGTTAAACACTGAAGCTTTCTTT
CDR3 protein: CASSNYRGRGLNTEAFF

V gene: TRBV9
clone size: NA
J gene: TRBJ1-2
D gene: TRBD1
CDR3 DNA: TGTGCCAGCAGCTCTAATCTCGGGACAGGGACTGGCTACACCTTC
CDR3 protein: CASSSNLGTGTGYTF

V gene: TRBV5-4
clone size: NA
J gene: TRBJ1-3
D gene: TRBD1
CDR3 DNA: TGTGCCAGCAGCTTTCAGGGGGGCTCTGGAAACACCATATATTTT
CDR3 protein: CASSFQGGSGNTIYF

V gene: TRBV4-1
clone size: once
J gene: TRBJ1-5
D gene: TRBD1
CDR3 DNA: TGCGCCAGCAGCCCAACGGGACAGACGAATCAGCCCCAGCATTTT
CDR3 protein: CASSPTGQTNQPQHF

V gene: TRBV19
clone size: NA
J gene: TRBJ2-5
D gene: NA
CDR3 DNA: TGTGCCAGTAGTAGGACATCCTACCAGACCCAGTACTTC
CDR3 protein: CASSRTSYQTQYF

V gene: TRBV6-6
clone size: NA
J gene: TRBJ2-1
D gene: TRBD2
CDR3 DNA: TGTGCCAGCAGCCCCCCTAGCGGGGGGGCCTATGAGCAGTTCTTC
CDR3 protein: CASSPPSGGAYEQFF

V gene: TRBV18
clone size: NA
J gene: TRBJ1-3
D gene: NA
CDR3 DNA: TGTGCCAGCTCACCACGGGGGGACTCTGGAAACACCATATATTTT
CDR3 protein: CASSPRGDSGNTIYF

V gene: TRBV7-6
clone size: NA
J gene: TRBJ2-7
D gene: TRBD1
CDR3 DNA: TGTGCCAGCAGCTTAGGAGGGGACAGTTTCTACGAGCAGTACTTC
CDR3 protein: CASSLGGDSFYEQYF

V gene: TRBV5-1
clone size: NA
J gene: TRBJ1-1
D gene: NA
CDR3 DNA: TGCGCCAGCAGCGAGGCTCCCTTGAACACTGAAGCTTTCTTT
CDR3 protein: CASSEAPLNTEAFF

V gene: TRBV5-4
clone size: NA
J gene: TRBJ2-5
D gene: TRBD1
CDR3 DNA: TGTGCCAGCAGCCTTTTGACAGGGGGCCAAGAGACCCAGTACTTC
CDR3 protein: CASSLLTGGQETQYF

V gene: TRBV28
clone size: NA
J gene: TRBJ1-1
D gene: TRBD1
CDR3 DNA: TGTGCCAGCAGTTTATTAACAGGGGGCGCGACTGAAGCTTTCTTT
CDR3 protein: CASSLLTGGATEAFF

V gene: TRBV4-2
clone size: NA
J gene: TRBJ2-1
D gene: TRBD2
CDR3 DNA: TGTGCCAGCAGCCAAGACACCGGGGCGGGGGACAATGAGCAGTTCTTC
CDR3 protein: CASSQDTGAGDNEQFF

V gene: TRBV7-9
clone size: NA
J gene: TRBJ2-3
D gene: TRBD2
CDR3 DNA: TGTGCCAGCAGCTTAACTGGCGGGAGGGCCACAGATACGCAGTATTTT
CDR3 protein: CASSLTGGRATDTQYF

V gene: TRBV21-1
clone size: NA
J gene: TRBJ1-6
D gene: NA
CDR3 DNA: TGTGCCAGCAGCACCTACAGGGACTCACCCCTCCACTTT
CDR3 protein: CASSTYRDSPLHF

V gene: TRBV6-5
clone size: NA
J gene: TRBJ2-1
D gene: NA
CDR3 DNA: TGTGCCAGCAGTTTCCCGGGGAGCAATGAGCAGTTCTTC
CDR3 protein: CASSFPGSNEQFF

V gene: TRBV7-9
clone size: NA
J gene: TRBJ2-3
D gene: TRBD2
CDR3 DNA: TGTGCCAGCAGCCTTCGGACTAGCTCGTCCCCAGATACGCAGTATTTT
CDR3 protein: CASSLRTSSSPDTQYF

V gene: TRBV21-1
clone size: few
J gene: TRBJ2-7
D gene: NA
CDR3 DNA: TGTGCCAGCAGTCGTAAAGGGTACAGGGCCTACGAGCAGTACTTC
CDR3 protein: CASSRKGYRAYEQYF

V gene: TRBV7-9
clone size: NA
J gene: TRBJ2-3
D gene: NA
CDR3 DNA: TGTGCCAGCAGCTTATCTAGTCGTACGCAGTATTTT
CDR3 protein: CASSLSSRTQYF

V gene: TRBV5-4
clone size: NA
J gene: TRBJ2-7
D gene: TRBD2
CDR3 DNA: TGTGCCAGCAGCTTGACAGGGACTAGTGTCTACGAGCAGTACTTC
CDR3 protein: CASSLTGTSVYEQYF

V gene: TRBV18
clone size: NA
J gene: TRBJ2-3
D gene: TRBD1
CDR3 DNA: TGTGCCAGCTCCTTGAACAGGGGGCGCACAGATACGCAGTATTTT
CDR3 protein: CASSLNRGRTDTQYF

V gene: TRBV28
clone size: NA
J gene: TRBJ2-3
D gene: NA
CDR3 DNA: TGTGCCAGCAGTCCCGGACAGCACAGGGATACGCAGTATTTT
CDR3 protein: CASSPGQHRDTQYF

V gene: TRBV28
clone size: NA
J gene: TRBJ2-2
D gene: TRBD2
CDR3 DNA: TGTGCCAGCAGGCAAGGGGAGGGCCGAACCGGGGAGCTGTTTTTT
CDR3 protein: CASRQGEGRTGELFF

V gene: TRBV4-1
clone size: NA
J gene: TRBJ2-2
D gene: TRBD1
CDR3 DNA: TGCGCCAGCAGCCAAAAACAGGGGACCGGGGAGCTGTTTTTT
CDR3 protein: CASSQKQGTGELFF

V gene: TRBV5-4
clone size: NA
J gene: TRBJ1-1
D gene: NA
CDR3 DNA: TGTGCCAGCAGCCCCGGGACATCTAACACTGAAGCTTTCTTT
CDR3 protein: CASSPGTSNTEAFF

V gene: TRBV5-6
clone size: NA
J gene: TRBJ1-2
D gene: TRBD1
CDR3 DNA: TGTGCCAGCAGTCCCCGGGACAGGGCAAGTAACTATGGCTACACCTTC
CDR3 protein: CASSPRDRASNYGYTF

V gene: TRBV19
clone size: NA
J gene: TRBJ1-1
D gene: NA
CDR3 DNA: TGTGCCAGTAAGGTGTGGGGGGAGGACACTGAAGCTTTCTTT
CDR3 protein: CASKVWGEDTEAFF

V gene: TRBV5-1
clone size: NA
J gene: TRBJ1-1
D gene: NA
CDR3 DNA: TGCGCCAGCAGCTTGGGCGGGTTAGTGGACACTGAAGCTTTCTTT
CDR3 protein: CASSLGGLVDTEAFF

V gene: TRBV28
clone size: NA
J gene: TRBJ2-7
D gene: TRBD1
CDR3 DNA: TGTGCCAGCAGTTTTAGACAGGGAAATCTCTACGAGCAGTACTTC
CDR3 protein: CASSFRQGNLYEQYF

V gene: TRBV27
clone size: few
J gene: TRBJ1-2
D gene: NA
CDR3 DNA: TGTGCCAGCAGTTTATACCGCGGGGGGACTATTGGCTACACCTTC
CDR3 protein: CASSLYRGGTIGYTF

V gene: TRBV5-1
clone size: few
J gene: TRBJ2-7
D gene: NA
CDR3 DNA: TGCGCCAGCAGTATTCAGGATACCAGCTCCTACGAGCAGTACTTC
CDR3 protein: CASSIQDTSSYEQYF

V gene: TRBV25-1
clone size: NA
J gene: TRBJ1-4
D gene: TRBD1
CDR3 DNA: TGTGCCAGCAGTTCGGGACAGGATAATGAAAAACTGTTTTTT
CDR3 protein: CASSSGQDNEKLFF

V gene: TRBV19
clone size: NA
J gene: TRBJ2-2
D gene: NA
CDR3 DNA: TGTGCCAGTAGTAGGGGACAGAACACCGGGGAGCTGTTTTTT
CDR3 protein: CASSRGQNTGELFF

V gene: TRBV6-1
clone size: NA
J gene: TRBJ1-5
D gene: TRBD1
CDR3 DNA: TGTGCCAGCAGTGGAGGACAGGGGTTCGTACGTGGCAATCAGCCCCAGCATTTT
CDR3 protein: CASSGGQGFVRGNQPQHF

V gene: TRBV7-2
clone size: NA
J gene: TRBJ2-1
D gene: TRBD2
CDR3 DNA: TGTGCCAGCAGCTTGACTAGCCAACCCAATGAGCAGTTCTTC
CDR3 protein: CASSLTSQPNEQFF

V gene: TRBV7-3
clone size: NA
J gene: TRBJ2-2
D gene: NA
CDR3 DNA: TGTGCCAGCAGCTTTTCTGAGGGGGAGCTGTTTTTT
CDR3 protein: CASSFSEGELFF

V gene: TRBV6-5
clone size: few
J gene: TRBJ2-7
D gene: TRBD1
CDR3 DNA: TGTGCCAGCAGTTATCAGCAGGGGGCCTCAGCCTACGAGCAGTACTTC
CDR3 protein: CASSYQQGASAYEQYF

V gene: TRBV2
clone size: once
J gene: TRBJ1-4
D gene: NA
CDR3 DNA: TGTGCCAGCAGTGAAGCTGAGTTAGTAGGGGCTAATGAAAAACTGTTTTTT
CDR3 protein: CASSEAELVGANEKLFF

V gene: TRBV5-1
clone size: few
J gene: TRBJ1-6
D gene: NA
CDR3 DNA: TGCGCCAGCACCCTGGGGAGGGGGAATTCACCCCTCCACTTT
CDR3 protein: CASTLGRGNSPLHF

V gene: TRBV9
clone size: NA
J gene: TRBJ1-3
D gene: NA
CDR3 DNA: TGTGCCAGCAGCGTAACAGGTTTTGGAAACACCATATATTTT
CDR3 protein: CASSVTGFGNTIYF

V gene: TRBV14
clone size: once
J gene: TRBJ2-1
D gene: TRBD1
CDR3 DNA: TGTGCCAGCAGCCAAGTTAGGGGGCTGAGCTCCTACAATGAGCAGTTCTTC
CDR3 protein: CASSQVRGLSSYNEQFF

V gene: TRBV5-1
clone size: NA
J gene: TRBJ1-2
D gene: NA
CDR3 DNA: TGCGCCAGCAGCTGGGAGCGGGGGTATGGCTACACCTTC
CDR3 protein: CASSWERGYGYTF

V gene: TRBV5-1
clone size: few
J gene: TRBJ2-2
D gene: TRBD2
CDR3 DNA: TGCGCCAGCAGCTCCGGACTAGCGGGAGGGACGAACACCGGGGAGCTGTTTTTT
CDR3 protein: CASSSGLAGGTNTGELFF

V gene: TRBV12-3/TRBV12-4
clone size: once
J gene: TRBJ1-3
D gene: NA
CDR3 DNA: TGTGCCAGCAGTTTGGAAGAGGGTAACACCATATATTTT
CDR3 protein: CASSLEEGNTIYF

V gene: TRBV19
clone size: once
J gene: TRBJ2-5
D gene: TRBD2
CDR3 DNA: TGTGCCAGTAGTATAGGTCTAGCGGGAGGGCCTAGCCAGCGGGAGACCCAGTACTTC
CDR3 protein: CASSIGLAGGPSQRETQYF

V gene: TRBV2
clone size: NA
J gene: TRBJ2-7
D gene: TRBD1
CDR3 DNA: TGTGCCAGCAGTTCCCGAGACAGGGGCCCCTCCTACGAGCAGTACTTC
CDR3 protein: CASSSRDRGPSYEQYF

V gene: TRBV7-9
clone size: few
J gene: TRBJ1-2
D gene: NA
CDR3 DNA: TGTGCCAGCAGCTTAAAAGGTCGGGAGGGATGGGACTATGGCTACACCTTC
CDR3 protein: CASSLKGREGWDYGYTF

V gene: TRBV6-6
clone size: NA
J gene: TRBJ2-5
D gene: TRBD1
CDR3 DNA: TGTGCCAGCAGTCAAATAGCGTTACGACAGGGCGGGGAGACCCAGTACTTC
CDR3 protein: CASSQIALRQGGETQYF

V gene: TRBV6-5
clone size: NA
J gene: TRBJ2-7
D gene: NA
CDR3 DNA: TGTGCCAGCAGTTACTCTGAGGAGGGCGAGCAGTACTTC
CDR3 protein: CASSYSEEGEQYF

V gene: TRBV6-5
clone size: few
J gene: TRBJ1-2
D gene: NA
CDR3 DNA: TGTGCCAGCAGTTCCCTAGGGGTTGGCTATGGCTACACCTTC
CDR3 protein: CASSSLGVGYGYTF

V gene: TRBV28
clone size: NA
J gene: TRBJ2-7
D gene: TRBD2
CDR3 DNA: TGTGCCAGCACCACTAGCGGATACGAGCAGTACTTC
CDR3 protein: CASTTSGYEQYF

V gene: TRBV19
clone size: NA
J gene: TRBJ2-2
D gene: TRBD1
CDR3 DNA: TGTGCCAGTTCAGGGGGTTTTAACACCGGGGAGCTGTTTTTT
CDR3 protein: CASSGGFNTGELFF

V gene: TRBV11-2
clone size: NA
J gene: TRBJ2-7
D gene: NA
CDR3 DNA: TGTGCCAGCAGCTTAGTTGGGGGGGGCGACAGATCCTACGAGCAGTACTTC
CDR3 protein: CASSLVGGGDRSYEQYF

V gene: TRBV7-9
clone size: NA
J gene: TRBJ2-5
D gene: TRBD1
CDR3 DNA: TGTGCCAGCAGCGTTGGGACAGGGGGCCCCACAAAAGAAGAGACCCAGTACTTC
CDR3 protein: CASSVGTGGPTKEETQYF

V gene: TRBV19
clone size: NA
J gene: TRBJ2-4
D gene: NA
CDR3 DNA: TGTGCCAGTAGTCCCGGGGCCAAAAACATTCAGTACTTC
CDR3 protein: CASSPGAKNIQYF